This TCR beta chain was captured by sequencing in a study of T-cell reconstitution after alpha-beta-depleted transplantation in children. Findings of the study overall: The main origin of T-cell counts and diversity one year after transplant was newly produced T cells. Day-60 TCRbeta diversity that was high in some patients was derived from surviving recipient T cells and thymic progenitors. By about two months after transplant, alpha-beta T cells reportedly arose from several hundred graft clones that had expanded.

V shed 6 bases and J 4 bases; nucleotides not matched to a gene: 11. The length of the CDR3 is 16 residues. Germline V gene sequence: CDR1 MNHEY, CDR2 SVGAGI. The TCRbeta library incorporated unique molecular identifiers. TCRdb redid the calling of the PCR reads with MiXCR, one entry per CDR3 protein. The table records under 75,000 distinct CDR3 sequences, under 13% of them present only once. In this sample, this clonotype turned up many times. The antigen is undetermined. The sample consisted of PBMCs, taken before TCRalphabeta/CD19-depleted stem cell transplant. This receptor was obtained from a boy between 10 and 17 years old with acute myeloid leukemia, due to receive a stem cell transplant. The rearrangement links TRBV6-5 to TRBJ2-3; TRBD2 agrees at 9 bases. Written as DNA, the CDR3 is TGTGCCAGCAGAAGGCCAAGCGGGGGGTCCCCAGATACGCAGTATTTT. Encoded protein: CASRRPSGGSPDTQYF.